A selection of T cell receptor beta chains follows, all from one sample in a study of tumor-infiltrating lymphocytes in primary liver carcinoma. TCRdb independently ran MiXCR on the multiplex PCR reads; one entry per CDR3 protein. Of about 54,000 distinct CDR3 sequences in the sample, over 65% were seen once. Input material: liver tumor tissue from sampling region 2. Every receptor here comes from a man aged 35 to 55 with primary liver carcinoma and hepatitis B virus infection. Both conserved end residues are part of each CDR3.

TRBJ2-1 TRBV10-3 CAIRSGEWTYNEQFF
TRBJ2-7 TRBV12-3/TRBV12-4 CASSMNPSPYEQYF
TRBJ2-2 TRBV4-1 CASSQNPNTGELFF
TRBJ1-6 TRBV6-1 CTSSSDGGLSPLHF
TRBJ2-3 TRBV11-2 CTSSPDDPLQIASSADTQYF
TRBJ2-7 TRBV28 CASNALGLAAGEQYF
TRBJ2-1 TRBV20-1 CSVEQGLNGEQFF
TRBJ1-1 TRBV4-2 CASIQGLQGGNTEAFF
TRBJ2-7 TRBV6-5 CASSYDRGPYEQYF
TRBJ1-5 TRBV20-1 CSATAADRGYQPQHF
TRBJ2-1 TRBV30 CAWREAGGGFNEQFF
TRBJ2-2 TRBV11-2 CVSSLVRTYSGTGELFF
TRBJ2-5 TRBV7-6 CASSLELRETQYF
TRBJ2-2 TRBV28 CASSLPRGMSMDGELFF
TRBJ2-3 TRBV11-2 CASSPDDPLRIARGTDTQYF
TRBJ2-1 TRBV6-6 CASTGPTSLSYNEQFF
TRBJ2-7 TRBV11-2 CASSLSGLASHYF
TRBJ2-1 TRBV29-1 CSGLPGQGVNEQSF
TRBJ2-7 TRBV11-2 CASSLRLGPAGGSYEQCF
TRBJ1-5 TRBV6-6 CASSPSGWGGQPQHF
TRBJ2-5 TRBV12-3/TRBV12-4 CASSSGRQETQYF
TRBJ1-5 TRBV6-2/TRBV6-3 CASSLLRGSNQPQHF
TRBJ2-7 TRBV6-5 CATLPGTGWEQYF
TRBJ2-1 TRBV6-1 CASSGGSWAEEVNEQFF
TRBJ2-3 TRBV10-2 CATSPGLSSADTQYF
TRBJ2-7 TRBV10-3 CTTSTSVGLDEQYF
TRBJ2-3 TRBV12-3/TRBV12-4 CVSSYRIRTDTQYF
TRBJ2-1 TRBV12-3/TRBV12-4 CVSTRARGDYNEHFF
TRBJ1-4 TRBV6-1 CVSSGEGANEKLFF
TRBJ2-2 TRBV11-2 CVKGQGNTGELFF
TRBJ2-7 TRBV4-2 CTSSQDSGSGRSYEQYF
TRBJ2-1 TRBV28 CASSPGTSGIYLPGLPPNEQLF
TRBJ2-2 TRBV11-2 CANSFPTGMVSGELFF
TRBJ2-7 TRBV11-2 CASSPTQLGPYEYYF
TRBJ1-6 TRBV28 CASRCPGGYNSPLHF
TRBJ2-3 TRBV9 CASSVVSSDTQYF
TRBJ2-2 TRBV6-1 CANSSLSGMTTGELFF
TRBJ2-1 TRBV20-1 CSAPTSTEQFF
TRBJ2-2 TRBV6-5 CVSSYAVDATGEPFF
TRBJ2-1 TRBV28 CASLRYGGPNEQFF
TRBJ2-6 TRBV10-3 CAIRAGQADSGANVQTF
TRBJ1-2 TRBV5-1 CASSPGQGAPSYGYTF
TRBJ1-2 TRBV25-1 CACSEYGTGLVKDYTF
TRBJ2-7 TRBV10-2 CASGEGGSYEQYF
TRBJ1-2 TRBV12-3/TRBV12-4 CASSLASRGNYGYTF